This entry is about one T cell receptor beta chain. This table comes from immunoSEQ multiplex PCR, and its TCRdb copy is limited to in-frame clones, with some not included. The table lists under 250,000 clones, approximately 90% of them singletons. The CDR3 runs 17 residues. Per the germline V gene, CDR1 is WSHSY and CDR2 is SAAADI. V lost 3 bases to trimming and J lost 6 bases, with 23 bases between them. The entry originates in a study of blood T cell repertoires in COVID-19. Study at large: Acute-phase and convalescent COVID-19 samples originated in the United States, Italy and Spain.

The rearrangement uses TRBV10-2 and TRBJ1-1; maybe TRBD1 (6 bases). This clonotype was sampled from a woman aged 18 to 35 in a cohort exposed to, infected with or recovered from COVID-19 (not recorded which). The source material was PBMCs or T cells enriched from blood (not recorded which). CDR3 nucleotide sequence: TGCGCCAGCAGTGATAACCAGGGGTTCTCCCATTTGGCTGAAGCTTTCTTT. Translated, it gives CASSDNQGFSHLAEAFF.